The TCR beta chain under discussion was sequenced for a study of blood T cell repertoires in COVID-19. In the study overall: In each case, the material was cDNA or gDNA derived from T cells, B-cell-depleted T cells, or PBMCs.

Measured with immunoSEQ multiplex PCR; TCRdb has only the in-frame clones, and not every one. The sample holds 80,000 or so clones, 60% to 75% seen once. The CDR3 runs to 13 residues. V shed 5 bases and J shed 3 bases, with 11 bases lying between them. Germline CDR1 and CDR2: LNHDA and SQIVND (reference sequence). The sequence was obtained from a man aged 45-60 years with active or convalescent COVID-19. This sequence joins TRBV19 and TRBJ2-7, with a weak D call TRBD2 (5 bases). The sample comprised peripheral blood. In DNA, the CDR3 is TGTGCCAGTAGTGAAGGCGAGGGCTACGAGCAGTACTTC. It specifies CASSEGEGYEQYF.